Below, 16 T cell receptor beta chains from the same sample are listed, as sequenced in a study of T cell clonotyping in hematopoietic cell transplantation. The assay was immunoSEQ multiplex PCR, and TCRdb's table has in-frame clones only and misses some. The table shows about 29,000 clones, with 92% occurring only once. The starting material was PBMCs, obtained 100 days after allogeneic stem cell transplant. Receptors originate from a female patient in her fifties who had an allogeneic stem cell transplant from a related donor, so the T cells may come from the graft donor. Some clones in this sample may be carry-over from other donors' samples.

The CDR3 sequence: CASSSPASGTYEQYF. The CDR3 DNA follows: TGTGCCAGCAGTTCCCCCGCTAGCGGGACCTACGAGCAGTACTTC. The chain has TRBV28 and TRBJ2-7; 9 bases are shared with TRBD2. This CDR3 has 15 residues. The V gene end was trimmed by 4 bases and the J gene end by 2 bases; junction bases not matched to a gene: 6. CDR1 and CDR2 from the germline V gene are MDHEN and SYDVKM.

CDR3 residues: CASSPDSGTSSYEQYF. The DNA of the CDR3 is TGTGCCAGCAGCCCAGATTCCGGGACAAGCTCCTACGAGCAGTACTTC. The genes are TRBV7-2 and TRBJ2-7; D is perhaps TRBD1 (6 bases). Trimming shortened V by 5 bases and J by 0 bases, and 17 bases separated the two germline ends. The CDR3 has 16 residues. CDR1 and CDR2 from the germline V gene are SGHTA and FQGNSA.

J is TRBJ1-1 and V is TRBV9; D not certain. Germline CDR1 is SGDLS and CDR2 is YYNGEE. V lost 4 bases, J lost 3 bases, and 13 bases lay in between. The CDR3 is made up of 14 amino acids. The chain's CDR3 is CASSPLQGDTEAFF. For the CDR3, the DNA is TGTGCCAGCAGCCCCTTGCAAGGTGACACTGAAGCTTTCTTT.

The chain couples TRBV7-9 to TRBJ2-5, with D possibly matching TRBD2 (7 bases). CDR1 SEHNR and CDR2 FQNEAQ come from the germline V gene (reference sequence). V gave up 0 bases and J gave up 1 base, with 15 bases separating them. There are 17 residues in the CDR3. The CDR3 is CASSLATGRGSQETQYF. Here the CDR3 DNA reads TGTGCCAGCAGCTTAGCCACAGGGCGGGGGTCCCAAGAGACCCAGTACTTC. Complete variable domain (other parts from reference TRBV7-9 and TRBJ2-5): DTGVSQNPRHKITKRGQNVTFRCDPISEHNRLYWYRQTLGQGPEFLTYFQNEAQLEKSRLLSDRFSAERPKGSFSTLEIQRTEQGDSAMYLCASSLATGRGSQETQYFGPGTRLLVL.

The rearrangement joins TRBV30 to TRBJ1-2; D is undetermined. The CDR3 is made up of 11 amino acids. Per germline, CDR1 GTSNPN and CDR2 SVGIG (reference sequence). V was cut by 8 bases and J by 4 bases, with 11 bases left in between. CDR3 bases: TGTGCCACGACAATCGGCTATGGCTACACCTTC. It is translated as CATTIGYGYTF.

The CDR3 DNA follows: TGTGCCAGCAGTTTCCGTCCGGGACAGGGAACCTACGAGCAGTACTTC. Amino acid sequence: CASSFRPGQGTYEQYF. V and J are TRBV27 and TRBJ2-7; 9 bases line up with TRBD1. From germline, CDR1 is MNHEY and CDR2 SMNVEV (reference sequence). V trimming: 3 bases; J trimming: 2 bases; junction bases outside the gene matches: 8. The CDR3 runs 16 residues.

The J gene is TRBJ2-3, the V gene TRBV5-4; no firm D call. The V gene's germline CDR1 is SGHNT and CDR2 YYREEE (reference sequence). The CDR3 has 13 residues. Trimming pared 7 bases from V and 0 bases from J, leaving 9 bases between. CDR3 nucleotides: TGTGCCAGCGGGCCGACTAGCACAGATACGCAGTATTTT. It encodes CASGPTSTDTQYF.

This clone was observed once. V and J are TRBV18 and TRBJ1-2; maybe TRBD1 (6 bases). This CDR3 is 15 amino acids long. Germline V CDR1 and CDR2: KGHSH, LQKENI. Deletions cut 6 bases from V and 8 bases from J, with 22 bases between. CDR3 sequence (DNA): TGTGCCAGCTCTCCTGAGGGGGATGACTTAAAGGGCTACACCTTC. This encodes CASSPEGDDLKGYTF. Based on the CDR3 plus reference TRBV18 and TRBJ1-2, the full variable domain is NAGVMQNPRHLVRRRGQEARLRCSPMKGHSHVYWYRQLPEEGLKFMVYLQKENIIDESGMPKERFSAEFPKEGPSILRIQQVVRGDSAAYFCASSPEGDDLKGYTFGSGTRLTVV.

This sequence joins TRBV5-4 and TRBJ1-3; D gene ambiguous. The ends were cut back, 4 bases at V and 2 bases at J, with 10 bases in the middle. This CDR3 contains 14 residues. Germline assignment: CDR1 SGHNT and CDR2 YYREEE (reference sequence). CDR3 bases: TGTGCCAGCAGCCCCGGTGGGGCTGGAAACACCATATATTTT. This translates into CASSPGGAGNTIYF.

CDR3 sequence (DNA): TGTGCCAGCAGTTACTCATGGGGATACGAGCAGTACTTC. This codes for CASSYSWGYEQYF. V is TRBV6-6 and J is TRBJ2-7; D unclear. Germline V gene lookup returns CDR1 MNHNY and CDR2 SVGAGI (reference sequence). There are 13 residues in the CDR3. V lost 0 bases to trimming and J lost 4 bases, with 7 bases between them.

The chain joins TRBV7-6 to TRBJ1-4, with TRBD1 matching 9 bases. V gave up 5 bases and J gave up 10 bases; unmatched junction bases: 14. Germline-derived CDR1 and CDR2 are SGHVS and FNYEAQ. The CDR3 totals 16 residues. The CDR3 DNA follows: TGTGCCAGCAGCGGAGGACAGGGGATAGGGGCGGGAAAACTGTTTTTT. Translation gives CASSGGQGIGAGKLFF.

The V call is TRBV7-2, the J call TRBJ2-3; 8 nucleotides agree with TRBD2. The length of the CDR3 is 14 residues. With V trimmed by 5 bases and J by 4 bases, 5 bases remained unmatched. The germline V gene has CDR1 SGHTA and CDR2 FQGNSA. CDR3 bases: TGTGCCAGCAGCCCAGGACTAGCCCCAGATACGCAGTATTTT. Translated, it gives CASSPGLAPDTQYF. The full variable domain, rest sourced from reference TRBV7-2 and TRBJ2-3, is GAGVSQSPSNKVTEKGKDVELRCDPISGHTALYWYRQSLGQGLEFLIYFQGNSAPDKSGLPSDRFSAERTGGSVSTLTIQRTQQEDSAVYLCASSPGLAPDTQYFGPGTRLTVL.

J is TRBJ2-7 and V is TRBV6-1; 7 nucleotides match TRBD2. The trim removed 6 bases at V and 12 bases at J, leaving 8 bases unmatched. Germline CDR1 MNHNS, CDR2 SASEGT. The CDR3 length is 11 residues. CDR3: CASSLGRERYF. CDR3 sequence (DNA): TGTGCCAGCAGCTTGGGGCGGGAGAGGTACTTC.

The chain carries TRBV7-8 and TRBJ2-2; 7 bases line up with TRBD1. The CDR3 contains 15 residues. Trimming cost V 6 bases and J 3 bases; bases outside gene matches: 7. The germline V gene encodes CDR1 SGHVS and CDR2 FQNEAQ. CDR3 sequence reads: CASRNRGGDTGELFF. The CDR3 region has the DNA TGTGCCAGCAGGAACAGAGGGGGCGACACCGGGGAGCTGTTTTTT.

The rearrangement joins TRBV2 to TRBJ1-6; TRBD1 might be the D (5 bases). CDR1 is SNHLY, CDR2 FYNNEI, per germline. Trimming cost V 4 bases and J 4 bases, with 5 bases left between them. The CDR3 is made up of 13 amino acids. The CDR3 sequence is CASSGQYNSPLHF. In DNA, the CDR3 is TGTGCCAGCAGTGGACAGTATAATTCACCCCTCCACTTT.

The chain has TRBV6-6 and TRBJ2-3; D might be TRBD1 or TRBD2, each matching 5 bases. The CDR3 spans 16 residues. Trimming removed 8 bases from V and 2 bases from J, with 20 bases in between. The germline V gene has CDR1 MNHNY and CDR2 SVGAGI (reference sequence). The CDR3 nucleotides read TGTGCCAGCCTCCGGACCGGGACCCTATCCACAGATACGCAGTATTTT. Translating it yields CASLRTGTLSTDTQYF.